This T cell receptor (beta chain) was sequenced for a study of T cells in Graves' hyperthyroidism and ophthalmopathy. Study findings and constraints: A model of 13 V-J features distinguished ophthalmopathy from stable hyperthyroidism.

A remark on this clonotype: Its matching antigen is unknown.

RNA transcripts yielded amplified TCR beta CDR3 regions. Researchers ran a first-round RT-PCR on the TCR CDR3 using the HTBI primer set. TCRdb redid the calling of the multiplex PCR reads with MiXCR, one entry per CDR3 protein. The table shows 280,000 or so distinct CDR3 sequences, with less than 30% occurring only once. Trimming cost V 5 bases and J 8 bases, with 12 bases left between them. Germline-derived CDR1 and CDR2 are MNHEY and SVGAGI. This CDR3 region has 12 residues. The genes are TRBV6-5 and TRBJ1-2; D remains unclear. Sequencing was done on a sample of blood. The receptor's source is a man in his forties with Graves' hyperthyroidism that later progressed to Graves' ophthalmopathy. The CDR3 coding sequence is TGTGCCAGCAGTCACGGAGGGAGCGGCTACACCTTC. It translates to CASSHGGSGYTF.